The 2 T cell receptor beta chains in this list originate from one sample, sequenced in a study of CD8+CD57+ T cells in acquired aplastic anemia. The template used for profiling TCR beta VDJ and CDR3 was genomic DNA. In TCRdb, the reads were re-called with MiXCR into one record per CDR3 protein. The repertoire includes 250,000 to 300,000 distinct CDR3 sequences, 56% of them detected once, and 6.5% to 10% sits in the top ten. Specimen: sorted CD4+, CD8+, or CD8+CD57+ T cells (not recorded which) from PBMCs. The receptors come from a human donor with severe aplastic anemia or a healthy control (not recorded which).

This clonotype was picked up a small number of times. V gene TRBV10-3 combines with J gene TRBJ2-1; TRBD2 matches at 12 bases. The germline V gene has CDR1 ENHRY and CDR2 SYGVKD. Germline trimming cut 6 bases from V and 7 bases from J; bases unmatched to any gene: 7. The CDR3 is 15 residues long. DNA for the CDR3: TGTGCCATCAGCGCCACTAGCGGGAGGATGAATGAGCAGTTCTTC. It codes for CAISATSGRMNEQFF.

The genes are TRBV7-2 and TRBJ1-2; possible D gene TRBD1, 6 bases. The ends were cut back, 6 bases at V and 6 bases at J, with 20 bases in the middle. Germline V gene lookup returns CDR1 SGHTA and CDR2 FQGNSA. This CDR3 has 15 residues. CDR3 sequence (DNA): TGTGCCAGCAGACCCTCTGTTCCGGGGGGCAATGGCTACACCTTC. Translating gives CASRPSVPGGNGYTF.